The 24 T cell receptor beta chains listed next were all sequenced from one sample in a study of blood T cell repertoires in COVID-19 (TCRdb year 2020). Library generation was performed with the immunoSEQ multiplex PCR assay. In TCRdb, the immuneACCESS table is reduced to in-frame sequences with V and J assigned. These tables do not hold every clone; where another copy was compared, an unresolved V gene accounts for under half, and the others remain unexplained. A total of around 40,000 clones appear in this sample, roughly 94% of them only once. The top ten clonotypes cover about 4% of the sample. Sequencing was done on a sample of peripheral blood. The receptors were sampled from a human donor with active COVID-19. The donor label of this sample is uncertain.

J is TRBJ1-2 and V is TRBV5-1, with 7 bases identical to TRBD1. Germline V gives CDR1 SGHRS, CDR2 YFSETQ. J was trimmed by 8 bases and V by 4 bases; bases with no gene match: 5. There are 12 residues in the CDR3. Here the CDR3 reads CASSADRAGYTF. In DNA, the CDR3 is TGCGCCAGCAGCGCCGACAGGGCCGGCTACACCTTC. Together with reference TRBV5-1 and TRBJ1-2, the CDR3 gives the full variable domain: KAGVTQTPRYLIKTRGQQVTLSCSPISGHRSVSWYQQTPGQGLQFLFEYFSETQRNKGNFPGRFSGRQFSNSRSEMNVSTLELGDSALYLCASSADRAGYTFGSGTRLTVV.

This clone was picked up one time. The J gene is TRBJ2-7, the V gene TRBV6-2 or TRBV6-3, with D possibly being TRBD1 (5 bases). The CDR3 consists of 15 residues. Germline lookup yields CDR1 MNHEY and CDR2 SVGEGT. V lost 0 bases, J lost 3 bases, and 12 bases lay in between. The CDR3 nucleotides are TGTGCCAGCAGTTACTCGTGGGGCACCTACTACGAGCAGTACTTC. This codes for CASSYSWGTYYEQYF.

This clone came up once. The V gene is TRBV24-1, the J gene TRBJ2-1; 10 bases fit TRBD1. The CDR3 is 16 residues long. Germline CDR1 reads KGHDR; CDR2 reads SFDVKD. Trimming cost V 3 bases and J 7 bases; bases outside gene matches: 8. This chain's CDR3 is CATSDPTGGADNEQFF. In nucleotides, the CDR3 is TGTGCCACCAGTGATCCGACAGGGGGCGCTGATAATGAGCAGTTCTTC.

The rearrangement joins TRBV2 to TRBJ2-7; no clear D gene. The length of the CDR3 is 15 residues. V was pared by 4 bases and J by 2 bases, with 15 bases between. Germline-derived CDR1 and CDR2 are SNHLY and FYNNEI. CDR3 DNA sequence: TGTGCCAGCAGTGCGGCCGGGTTCGACGCCTACGAGCAGTACTTC. Its protein product is CASSAAGFDAYEQYF.

The V call is TRBV2, the J call TRBJ2-2; 11 bases match TRBD2. Germline CDR1 is SNHLY and CDR2 is FYNNEI. Unmatched junction bases numbered 6, after V lost 4 bases and J lost 8 bases. This CDR3 has 15 residues. The CDR3 region is CASSGDSGGAGELFF. The CDR3 region has the DNA TGTGCCAGCAGTGGGGATAGCGGGGGGGCGGGGGAGCTGTTTTTT.

J is TRBJ2-7 and V is TRBV27; a possible D gene is TRBD1 (6 bases). The germline V gene has CDR1 MNHEY and CDR2 SMNVEV (reference sequence). V was cut by 4 bases and J by 0 bases, with 13 bases left in between. This CDR3 comprises 15 residues. CDR3 in amino acids: CASSSRQAYSYEQYF. The CDR3, as DNA: TGTGCCAGCAGTTCTAGACAGGCCTACTCCTACGAGCAGTACTTC.

This chain connects TRBV11-2 to TRBJ1-6; no clear D. V lost 5 bases to trimming and J lost 8 bases, with 10 bases between them. The germline V gene has CDR1 SGHAT and CDR2 FQNNGV. The CDR3 contains 13 residues. In DNA, the CDR3 is TGTGCCAGCAGCATCAACGGGGATTCACCCCTCCACTTT. It codes for CASSINGDSPLHF. The entire variable domain, with the rest obtained from reference TRBV11-2 and TRBJ1-6, is as follows: EAGVAQSPRYKIIEKRQSVAFWCNPISGHATLYWYQQILGQGPKLLIQFQNNGVVDDSQLPKDRFSAERLKGVDSTLKIQPAKLEDSAVYLCASSINGDSPLHFGNGTRLTVT.

The rearrangement joins TRBV29-1 to TRBJ2-7, with a tentative D call TRBD2 (5 bases). V was cut by 7 bases and J by 2 bases, with 15 bases left in between. This CDR3 spans 13 amino acids. Germline values: CDR1 SQVTM, CDR2 ANQGSEA. CDR3 in amino acids: CSAGRGLTYEQYF. The CDR3 nucleotides are TGCAGCGCGGGGAGAGGGTTAACCTACGAGCAGTACTTC.

A single count supports this clone. The chain combines TRBV11-1 with TRBJ2-3, with D possibly being TRBD1 (5 bases). Per the germline V gene, CDR1 is SGHAT and CDR2 is FQDESV (reference sequence). The germline V and J ends were trimmed by 2 bases and 2 bases, with 8 bases remaining between them. The CDR3 is 14 residues long. CDR3 amino acids: CASSLQGPTDTQYF. DNA for the CDR3: TGTGCCAGCAGCTTACAGGGCCCCACAGATACGCAGTATTTT.

The rearrangement links TRBV20-1 to TRBJ2-7; possibly TRBD2 for D (6 bases). Trimming left V 5 bases short and J 4 bases short, with 9 bases between. The CDR3 runs 11 residues. Germline loops: CDR1 DFQATT, CDR2 SNEGSKA (reference sequence). The CDR3 loop is CSAPTSYEQYF. The CDR3 DNA reads as TGCAGTGCTCCGACTAGTTACGAGCAGTACTTC.

This chain joins TRBV5-1 and TRBJ2-5, with D possibly being TRBD1 (6 bases). This CDR3 has 16 residues. Per the germline V gene, CDR1 is SGHRS and CDR2 is YFSETQ. The V gene lost 0 bases and the J gene lost 6 bases, with 18 bases spanning the gap. CDR3 in amino acids: CASSLEGGRGRKTQYF. The CDR3 nucleotides are TGCGCCAGCAGCTTGGAGGGCGGCAGGGGCAGGAAGACCCAGTACTTC.

The V call is TRBV28, the J call TRBJ2-2, with D possibly matching TRBD1 (6 bases). The germline gives CDR1 MDHEN, CDR2 SYDVKM. With 5 bases removed from V and 3 bases from J, the gap between germline ends came to 13 bases. CDR3 length: 15 residues. The DNA of the CDR3 is TGTGCCAGCAGTACCCCAGGGGCGGACACCGGGGAGCTGTTTTTT. Encoded protein: CASSTPGADTGELFF.

This rearrangement joins TRBV7-9 to TRBJ1-2, with 12 bases aligning to TRBD1. The CDR3 is made up of 15 amino acids. The germline V gene has CDR1 SEHNR and CDR2 FQNEAQ (reference sequence). The ends lost 4 bases at V and 7 bases at J; junction bases unmatched: 7. The CDR3 sequence: CASSSRDRGPSGYTF. The CDR3 DNA reads TGTGCCAGCAGCTCTCGGGACAGGGGGCCCTCTGGCTACACCTTC.

The chain joins TRBV12-5 to TRBJ2-5, with 12 bases aligning to TRBD1. Trimming took 2 bases from V and 6 from J; bases not matched to a gene: 10. The CDR3 totals 17 residues. Per the germline V gene, CDR1 is LGHNT and CDR2 is FRNRAP. CDR3 residues: CASGLYGGTGGFKTQYF. The CDR3 DNA sequence: TGTGCTAGTGGTTTGTACGGGGGGACAGGGGGCTTTAAGACCCAGTACTTC.

The chain recombines TRBV24-1 with TRBJ1-5, with D hard to call. Germline loops: CDR1 KGHDR, CDR2 SFDVKD. The CDR3 sequence is 15 residues long. V shed 0 bases and J shed 6 bases, with 11 bases lying between them. CDR3 residues: CATSDLLAACQPQHF. CDR3 nucleotide sequence: TGTGCCACCAGTGATTTGCTGGCGGCGTGTCAGCCCCAGCATTTT.

Here the CDR3 reads CASSPRGSGGMNIQYF. CDR3 nucleotide sequence: TGTGCCAGTAGCCCCAGAGGGTCGGGAGGAATGAACATTCAGTACTTC. J is TRBJ2-4 and V is TRBV19; 7 nucleotides align to TRBD2. Germline CDR1 is LNHDA and CDR2 is SQIVND (reference sequence). The CDR3 runs 16 residues. With 6 bases clipped from V and 7 bases from J, the junction kept 15 bases outside the gene matches.

The chain links TRBV3-1 (or the pseudogene TRBV3-2) to TRBJ2-5; TRBD2 matches at 8 bases. The germline V gene has CDR1 LGHDT and CDR2 YNNKEL (reference sequence). The length of the CDR3 is 14 residues. V lost 7 bases, J lost 4 bases, and 8 bases stayed unmatched. The DNA for the CDR3 is TGTGCCAGCAAGAACGGGGGGGCCCGAGAGACCCAGTACTTC. This encodes CASKNGGARETQYF.

This clone turned up a few times. The chain joins TRBV20-1 to TRBJ2-7, with a weak D call TRBD1 (5 bases). V dropped 6 bases and J dropped 7 bases, with 13 bases sitting between them. The germline gives CDR1 DFQATT, CDR2 SNEGSKA (reference sequence). This CDR3 has 11 residues. The CDR3 region has the DNA TGCAGTGCCCATCAGGGTAGGGAGCAGTACTTC. Translation gives CSAHQGREQYF.

This chain connects TRBV7-8 to TRBJ1-2, with D perhaps matching TRBD1 (6 bases). V shed 2 bases and J shed 0 bases, with 16 bases lying between them. This CDR3 comprises 17 residues. CDR1 and CDR2 (germline): SGHVS, FQNEAQ. The CDR3 region has the DNA TGTGCCAGCAGCTTAAATGCACAGGGAAGGGCTAACTATGGCTACACCTTC. Residues: CASSLNAQGRANYGYTF.

A single count supports this clone. The CDR3 region has the DNA TGTGCCAGCGCTCTCCAGGACGGGACTTATGGCTACACCTTC. This translates into CASALQDGTYGYTF. The V and J genes are TRBV6-5 and TRBJ1-2; weak D call: TRBD1 (5 bases). The CDR3 is 14 amino acids. From germline, CDR1 is MNHEY and CDR2 SVGAGI. V lost 8 bases, J lost 5 bases, and 18 bases lay in between.

This rearrangement joins TRBV3-1 (or the pseudogene TRBV3-2) to TRBJ2-7, with 8 bases matching TRBD2. This CDR3 has 15 residues. The germline gives CDR1 LGHDT, CDR2 YNNKEL (reference sequence). The ends lost 1 base at V and 3 bases at J; junction bases unmatched: 5. The CDR3 sequence: CASSQGGLAGYEQYF. The CDR3 nucleotides are TGTGCCAGCAGCCAAGGGGGGCTAGCGGGCTACGAGCAGTACTTC.

The chain has TRBV10-3 and TRBJ2-2, with 15 nucleotides matching TRBD2. The V gene's germline CDR1 is ENHRY and CDR2 SYGVKD. Trimming cost V 4 bases and J 1 base; bases outside gene matches: 13. The CDR3 is 21 residues long. The CDR3 spells CAISARDRTSGRAGNTGELFF. For the CDR3, the DNA is TGTGCCATCAGTGCAAGGGACAGGACTAGCGGGAGGGCCGGGAACACCGGGGAGCTGTTTTTT.

The chain has TRBV4-3 and TRBJ2-3, with D uncertain. The CDR3 has 13 residues. Germline V CDR1 and CDR2: LGHNA, YSLEER. V was pared by 1 base and J by 5 bases, with 7 bases between. CDR3 sequence: CASSQGGLDTQYF. CDR3 coding DNA: TGCGCCAGCAGCCAAGGAGGATTAGATACGCAGTATTTT.

This chain uses TRBV21-1 with TRBJ2-7; TRBD1 is taken as the D call from the table, unchecked against the DNA. TRBV21-1 is tagged as a pseudogene. CDR3 length equals 15 residues. Here the CDR3 reads CASSAASDRGYEQYF. Written as DNA, the CDR3 is TGTGCCAGCAGCGCAGCTTCGGACAGGGGGTACGAGCAGTACTTC.